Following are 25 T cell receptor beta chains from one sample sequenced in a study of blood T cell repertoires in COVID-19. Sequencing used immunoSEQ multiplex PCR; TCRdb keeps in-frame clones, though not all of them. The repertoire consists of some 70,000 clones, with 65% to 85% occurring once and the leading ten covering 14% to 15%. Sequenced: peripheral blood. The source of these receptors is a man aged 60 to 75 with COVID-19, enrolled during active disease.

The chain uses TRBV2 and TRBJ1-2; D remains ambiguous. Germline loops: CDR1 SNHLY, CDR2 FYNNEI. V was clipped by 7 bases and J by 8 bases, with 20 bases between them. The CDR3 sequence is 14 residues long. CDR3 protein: CASTKTRGGEGYTF. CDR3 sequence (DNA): TGTGCCAGCACAAAAACCCGGGGAGGAGAAGGCTACACCTTC.

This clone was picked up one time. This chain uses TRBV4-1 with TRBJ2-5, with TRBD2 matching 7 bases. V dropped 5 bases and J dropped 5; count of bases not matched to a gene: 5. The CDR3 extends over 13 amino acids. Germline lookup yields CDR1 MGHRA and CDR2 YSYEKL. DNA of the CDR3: TGCGCCAGCAGCAAACTAGCGTCGGAGACCCAGTACTTC. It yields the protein CASSKLASETQYF.

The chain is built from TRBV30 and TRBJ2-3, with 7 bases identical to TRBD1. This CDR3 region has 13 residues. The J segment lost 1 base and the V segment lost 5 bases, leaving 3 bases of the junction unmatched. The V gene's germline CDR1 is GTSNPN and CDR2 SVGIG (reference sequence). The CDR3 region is CAWGQAGTDTQYF. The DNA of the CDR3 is TGTGCCTGGGGACAGGCAGGCACAGATACGCAGTATTTT.

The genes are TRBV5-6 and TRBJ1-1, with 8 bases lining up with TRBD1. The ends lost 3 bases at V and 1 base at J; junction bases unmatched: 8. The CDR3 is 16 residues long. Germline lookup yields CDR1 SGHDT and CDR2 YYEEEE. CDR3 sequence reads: CASSYQGASSNTEAFF. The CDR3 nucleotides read TGTGCCAGCAGCTACCAGGGGGCCAGCTCGAACACTGAAGCTTTCTTT.

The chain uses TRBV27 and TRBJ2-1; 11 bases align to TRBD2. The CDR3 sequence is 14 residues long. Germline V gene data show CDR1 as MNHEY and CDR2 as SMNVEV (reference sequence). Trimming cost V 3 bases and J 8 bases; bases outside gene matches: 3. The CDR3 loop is CASSFWGLADEQFF. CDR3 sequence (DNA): TGTGCCAGCAGTTTTTGGGGACTAGCGGATGAGCAGTTCTTC.

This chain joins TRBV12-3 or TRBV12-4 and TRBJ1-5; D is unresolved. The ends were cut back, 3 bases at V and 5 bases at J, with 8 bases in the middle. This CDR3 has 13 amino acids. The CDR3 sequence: CASSFGGYQPQHF. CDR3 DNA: TGTGCCAGCAGTTTTGGCGGCTATCAGCCCCAGCATTTT.

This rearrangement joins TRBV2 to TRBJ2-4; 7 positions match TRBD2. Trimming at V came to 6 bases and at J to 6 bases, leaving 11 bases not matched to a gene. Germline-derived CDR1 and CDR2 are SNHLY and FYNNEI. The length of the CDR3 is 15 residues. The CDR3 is CASRFDRGEGNIQYF. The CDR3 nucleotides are TGTGCCAGCAGGTTTGATCGGGGGGAGGGAAACATTCAGTACTTC.

CDR3 in amino acids: CASGLRRSYEQYF. The DNA of the CDR3 is TGTGCCAGCGGGCTGAGACGGTCCTACGAGCAGTACTTC. The chain couples TRBV6-5 to TRBJ2-7; D remains unclear. The CDR3 contains 13 residues. Trimming removed 8 bases from V and 1 base from J, with 12 bases in between. Germline loops: CDR1 MNHEY, CDR2 SVGAGI.

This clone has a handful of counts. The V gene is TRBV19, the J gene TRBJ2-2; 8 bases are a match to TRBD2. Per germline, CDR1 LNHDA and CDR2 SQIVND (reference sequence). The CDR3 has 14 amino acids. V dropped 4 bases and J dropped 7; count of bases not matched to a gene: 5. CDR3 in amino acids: CASSTQLAGGELFF. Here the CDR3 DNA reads TGTGCCAGTAGTACCCAGCTAGCGGGCGGGGAGCTGTTTTTT.

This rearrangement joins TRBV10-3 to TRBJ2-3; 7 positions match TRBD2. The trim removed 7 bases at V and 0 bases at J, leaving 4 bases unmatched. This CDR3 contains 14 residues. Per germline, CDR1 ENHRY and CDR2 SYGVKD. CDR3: CAIKASGSTDTQYF. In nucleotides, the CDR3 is TGTGCCATCAAGGCTAGCGGAAGCACAGATACGCAGTATTTT.

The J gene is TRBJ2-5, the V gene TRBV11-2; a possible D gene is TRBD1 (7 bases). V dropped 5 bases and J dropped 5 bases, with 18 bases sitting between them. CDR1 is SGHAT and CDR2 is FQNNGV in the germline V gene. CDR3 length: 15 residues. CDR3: CASSPEQGRKETQYF. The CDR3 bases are TGTGCCAGCAGCCCGGAACAGGGGAGGAAGGAGACCCAGTACTTC.

CDR3 protein: CASMRESFSYNEQFF. In nucleotides, the CDR3 is TGTGCCAGCATGAGAGAGTCCTTCTCCTACAATGAGCAGTTCTTC. V usage is TRBV2 and J usage is TRBJ2-1; D is ambiguous. In germline, CDR1 is SNHLY, CDR2 FYNNEI. The V end was cut by 7 bases, the J end by 0 bases, with 13 bases between. The CDR3 extends over 15 amino acids.

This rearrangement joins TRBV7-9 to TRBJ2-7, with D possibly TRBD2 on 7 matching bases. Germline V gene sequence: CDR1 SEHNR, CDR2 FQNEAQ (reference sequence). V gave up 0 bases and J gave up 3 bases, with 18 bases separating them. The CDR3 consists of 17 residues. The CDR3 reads CASSLAEGGTSGYEQYF. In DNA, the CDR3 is TGTGCCAGCAGCTTAGCTGAGGGGGGGACATCAGGCTACGAGCAGTACTTC. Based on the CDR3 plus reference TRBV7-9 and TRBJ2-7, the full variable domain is DTGVSQNPRHKITKRGQNVTFRCDPISEHNRLYWYRQTLGQGPEFLTYFQNEAQLEKSRLLSDRFSAERPKGSFSTLEIQRTEQGDSAMYLCASSLAEGGTSGYEQYFGPGTRLTVT.

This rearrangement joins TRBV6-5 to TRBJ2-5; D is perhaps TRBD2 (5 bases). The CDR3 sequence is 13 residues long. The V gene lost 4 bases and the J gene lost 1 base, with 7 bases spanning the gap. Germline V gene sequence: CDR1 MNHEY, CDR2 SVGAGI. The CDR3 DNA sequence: TGTGCCAGCAGTTTGAGGGCCCAAGAGACCCAGTACTTC. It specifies CASSLRAQETQYF.

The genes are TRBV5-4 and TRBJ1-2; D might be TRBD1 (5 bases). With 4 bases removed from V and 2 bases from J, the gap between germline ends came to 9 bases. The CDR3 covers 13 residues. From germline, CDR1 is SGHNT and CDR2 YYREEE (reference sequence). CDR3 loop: CASSPDKNYGYTF. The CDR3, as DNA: TGTGCCAGCAGCCCGGACAAAAACTATGGCTACACCTTC.

The CDR3 loop is CASSPGVSRKDTQYF. In nucleotides, the CDR3 is TGTGCCAGCAGCCCGGGGGTTAGCCGCAAAGATACGCAGTATTTT. The chain uses TRBV4-2 and TRBJ2-3; D might be TRBD2 (6 bases). The CDR3 totals 15 residues. Germline loops: CDR1 LGHNA, CDR2 YNFKEQ. The ends were cut back, 4 bases at V and 5 bases at J, with 16 bases in the middle.

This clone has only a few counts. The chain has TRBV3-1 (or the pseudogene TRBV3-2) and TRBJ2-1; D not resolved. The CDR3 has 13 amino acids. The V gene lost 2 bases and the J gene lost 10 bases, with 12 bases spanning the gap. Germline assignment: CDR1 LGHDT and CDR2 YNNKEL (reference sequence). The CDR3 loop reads CASSQPPGVEQFF. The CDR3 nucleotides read TGTGCCAGCAGCCAACCCCCCGGAGTGGAGCAGTTCTTC.

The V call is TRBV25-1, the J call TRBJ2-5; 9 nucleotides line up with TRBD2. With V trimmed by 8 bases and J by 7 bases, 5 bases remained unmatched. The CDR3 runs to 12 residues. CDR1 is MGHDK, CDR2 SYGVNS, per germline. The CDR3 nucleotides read TGTGCCAGCGGACTTAGCGGGAGGACCCAGTACTTC. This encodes CASGLSGRTQYF.

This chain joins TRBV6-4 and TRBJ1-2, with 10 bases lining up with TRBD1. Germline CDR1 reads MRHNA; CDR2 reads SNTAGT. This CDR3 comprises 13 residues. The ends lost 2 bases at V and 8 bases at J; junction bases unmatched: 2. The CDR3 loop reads CASSDGTGVGYTF. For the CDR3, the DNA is TGTGCCAGCAGTGACGGGACAGGGGTCGGCTACACCTTC.

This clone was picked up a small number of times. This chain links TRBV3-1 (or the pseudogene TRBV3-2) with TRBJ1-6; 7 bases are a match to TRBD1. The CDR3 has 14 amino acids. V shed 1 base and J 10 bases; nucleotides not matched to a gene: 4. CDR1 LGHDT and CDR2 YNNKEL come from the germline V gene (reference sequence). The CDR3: CASSQGQGRSPLHF. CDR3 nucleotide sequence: TGTGCCAGCAGCCAAGGACAGGGTCGGTCACCCCTCCACTTT.

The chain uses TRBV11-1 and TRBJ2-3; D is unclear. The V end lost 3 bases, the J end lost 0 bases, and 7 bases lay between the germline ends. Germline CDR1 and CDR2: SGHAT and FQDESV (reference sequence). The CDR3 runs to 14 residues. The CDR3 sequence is CASSFAASTDTQYF. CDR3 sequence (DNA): TGTGCCAGCAGCTTTGCGGCTAGCACAGATACGCAGTATTTT.

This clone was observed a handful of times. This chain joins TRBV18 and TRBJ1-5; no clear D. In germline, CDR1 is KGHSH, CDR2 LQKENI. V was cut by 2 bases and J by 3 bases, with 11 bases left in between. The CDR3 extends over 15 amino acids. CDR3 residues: CASSPVANFNQPQHF. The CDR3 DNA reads TGTGCCAGCTCACCAGTGGCAAATTTCAATCAGCCCCAGCATTTT.

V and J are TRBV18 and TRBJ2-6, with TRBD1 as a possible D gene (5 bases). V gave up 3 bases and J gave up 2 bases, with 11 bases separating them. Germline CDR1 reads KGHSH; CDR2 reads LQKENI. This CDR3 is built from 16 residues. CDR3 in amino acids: CASSPGQYAGANVLTF. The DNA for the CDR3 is TGTGCCAGCTCACCGGGGCAGTACGCTGGGGCCAACGTCCTGACTTTC.

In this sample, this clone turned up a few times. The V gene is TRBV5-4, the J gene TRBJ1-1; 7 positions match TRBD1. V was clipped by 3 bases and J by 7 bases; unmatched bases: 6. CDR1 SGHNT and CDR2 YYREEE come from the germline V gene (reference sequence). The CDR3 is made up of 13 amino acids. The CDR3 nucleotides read TGTGCCAGCAGCTCGGGACAGCAACTTGAAGCTTTCTTT. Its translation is CASSSGQQLEAFF.

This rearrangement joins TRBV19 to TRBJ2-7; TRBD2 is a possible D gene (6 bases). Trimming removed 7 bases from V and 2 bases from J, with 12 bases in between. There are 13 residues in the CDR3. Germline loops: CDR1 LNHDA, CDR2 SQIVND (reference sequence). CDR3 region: CASTGGRPYEQYF. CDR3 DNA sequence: TGTGCCAGTACCGGTGGGAGGCCCTACGAGCAGTACTTC.